The TCR beta chain under discussion was sequenced for a study of control samples from healthy donors and cancer patients. Repertoires were generated with immunoSEQ multiplex PCR, while TCRdb's copy carries only in-frame clones and drops some. The profile covers 100,000 to 150,000 clones, with around 92% appearing a single time and roughly 1.9% taken by the ten largest. The CDR3 consists of 13 residues. The V end was cut by 1 base, the J end by 8 bases, with 11 bases between. This rearrangement joins TRBV12-3 or TRBV12-4 to TRBJ1-2; maybe TRBD1 (6 bases). The sequencing input was blood. The receptor was isolated from a woman in her forties or fifties in good health. The CDR3 region has the DNA TGTGCCAGCAGTTTAGGGGGGGCAAGAGGCTACACCTTC. Translation gives CASSLGGARGYTF.